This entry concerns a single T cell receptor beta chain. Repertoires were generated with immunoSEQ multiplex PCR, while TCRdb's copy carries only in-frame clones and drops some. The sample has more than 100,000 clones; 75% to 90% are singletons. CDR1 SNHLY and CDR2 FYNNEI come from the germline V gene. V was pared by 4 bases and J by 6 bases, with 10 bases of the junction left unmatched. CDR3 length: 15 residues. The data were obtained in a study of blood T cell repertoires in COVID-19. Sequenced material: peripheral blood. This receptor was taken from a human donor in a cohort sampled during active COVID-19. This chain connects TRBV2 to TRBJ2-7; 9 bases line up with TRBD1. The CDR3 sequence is CASSALGQGSSEQYF. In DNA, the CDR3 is TGTGCCAGCAGTGCCCTTGGACAGGGGTCGAGCGAGCAGTACTTC.